The T cell receptor (beta chain) under discussion was sequenced for a study of monozygotic twins with inflammatory bowel disease. Reprocessing the 5' RACE reads, TCRdb reports a single entry for every CDR3 protein and omits DNA. The sample's table shows about 300,000 distinct CDR3 sequences. Whole-study results and caveats: Using the inverse Simpson index, IBD patients had lower TCRbeta diversity than healthy co-twins.

Germline-derived CDR1 and CDR2 are MNHEY and SMNVEV (reference sequence). There are 16 residues in the CDR3. As for this clonotype: The antigen remains unidentified.

The draw for each donor consisted of a single 2.5 ml blood sample. Sequencing was performed on blood. The V call is TRBV27, the J call TRBJ2-7. The receptor's source is a human donor with ulcerative colitis or Crohn's disease, or a healthy co-twin of an affected twin (not recorded which). CDR3: CASSLYSMTVPYEQYF.